This T cell receptor beta chain stems from a study of T-cell reconstitution after alpha-beta-depleted transplantation in children (TCRdb year 2016). A note on the overall study: The study quantitatively tracked T-cell immune reconstitution after TCRalphabeta/CD19-depleted allogeneic hematopoietic cell transplantation in children using TCR repertoire profiling.

CDR1 and CDR2 are drawn from the germline V gene (reference sequence): DFQATT, SNEGSKA. V ends up 3 bases short and J 3 bases short, with an unmatched junction base count of 5. The CDR3 measures 14 amino acids from cysteine to phenylalanine. The read is trimmed to its CDR3 DNA, 42 bases read in frame from base 1. The treatment or condition label here, explained by the study, means: allogeneic hematopoietic cell transplantation with graft depleted of TCRalphabeta T cells and CD19 B cells. The transplant recipients were children given TCRalphabeta/CD19-depleted allogeneic hematopoietic cell grafts. Details on this clonotype: The target of this receptor is not known. No much larger clone exists at a distance of one base, and base qualities are not known.

Library creation used PCR. The sequencer was an Illumina HiSeq 2500. TCR library preparation used molecular barcoding, with unique molecular identifiers applied to normalize quantification of the TCRbeta repertoire. TCRdb applied fastp at Q25 and MiXCR to the public reads, then kept only in-frame beta chains. When rows share a CDR3 protein, they turn into one entry using the most common DNA and genes. The sample includes just under 150,000 distinct CDR3 sequences, with around 8.5% observed a single time. The top ten clones comprise around 18% of the sample. Results and caveats for the whole study, not just this receptor: The apparently early recovery of alphabetaT-cell counts about two months after transplant reportedly depended on only several hundred rapidly expanded clones that came from non-depleted graft cells. The high TCRbeta diversity at day 60 in some patients was ascribed to recipient T cells and intrathymic progenitors that had survived conditioning. Over subsequent months, a decline in hyperexpanded clone frequencies was noted, and after one year, T-cell counts and TCRbeta diversity were mostly ascribed to newly produced T cells.

This TCR came from a female patient aged 2 to 10 who had a stem cell transplant for congenital amegakaryocytic thrombocytopenia, so the T cells may come from the graft donor. The V gene is TRBV20-1 and the J gene is TRBJ2-1; 7 bases in the middle match TRBD2. Sequences were derived from PBMCs, mostly from graft donor cells, sampled 180 days after TCRalphabeta/CD19-depleted stem cell transplant. CDR3 region: CSASIQRGYNEQFF. The DNA reads TGCAGTGCTAGTATCCAGCGGGGCTACAATGAGCAGTTCTTC.